This is a list of T cell receptor beta chains from one sample in a study of cytomegalovirus exposure and HLA in healthy donors. Sequencing used immunoSEQ multiplex PCR; TCRdb keeps in-frame clones, though not all of them. The repertoire table contains more than 70,000 clones. Sequenced material: PBMCs. All receptors derive from a woman aged 60 to 75 in good health and CMV-seronegative. Both conserved end residues are part of each CDR3. A D gene is named only where the DNA matches it firmly.

J,V,D,CDR3,DNA
TRBJ2-5,TRBV4-1,-,CASSLDRGKTQYF,TGCGCCAGCAGCCTTGACAGAGGCAAGACCCAGTACTTC
TRBJ2-5,TRBV4-2,-,CASSQREGGTQYF,TGTGCCAGCAGCCAAAGAGAAGGGGGGACCCAGTACTTC
TRBJ2-7,TRBV19,TRBD1,CASSSFLDRTAYF,TGTGCCAGTAGTTCTTTCCTGGACAGGACGGCGTACTTC
TRBJ1-1,TRBV13,-,CASSWGARIVAEAFF,TGTGCCAGCAGTTGGGGCGCGAGGATTGTGGCTGAAGCTTTCTTT
TRBJ2-2,TRBV7-9,-,CASSLGWWGTNTGELFF,TGTGCCAGCAGCTTAGGGTGGTGGGGCACGAACACCGGGGAGCTGTTTTTT
TRBJ1-1,TRBV28,-,CASYLNTEAFF,TGTGCCAGCTATCTGAACACTGAAGCTTTCTTT
TRBJ1-5,TRBV19,-,CASNSPQGTMTYSNQPQHF,TGTGCCAGTAACAGCCCACAGGGTACTATGACTTATAGCAATCAGCCCCAGCATTTT
TRBJ2-1,TRBV28,TRBD2,CASSPTLGGRANEQFF,TGTGCCAGCAGCCCGACCCTAGGAGGGAGGGCCAATGAGCAGTTCTTC
TRBJ2-3,TRBV7-9,-,CASSFAAPWAGSSTDTQYF,TGTGCCAGCAGCTTCGCCGCCCCTTGGGCAGGCTCTAGCACAGATACGCAGTATTTT
TRBJ1-3,TRBV7-9,-,CASSLAPDSVSGNTIYF,TGTGCCAGCAGCTTAGCTCCGGACAGTGTCTCTGGAAACACCATATATTTT
TRBJ2-7,TRBV7-9,-,CASSSSTGYSSYEQYF,TGTGCCAGCAGCTCTTCCACAGGTTACAGCTCCTACGAGCAGTACTTC
TRBJ1-2,TRBV28,-,CASGTPHWYGYTF,TGTGCCAGTGGGACTCCCCACTGGTATGGCTACACCTTC
TRBJ1-1,TRBV21-1,-,CASSKSPGQGGPGNTEAFF,TGTGCCAGCAGCAAAAGCCCCGGACAGGGAGGACCGGGGAACACTGAAGCTTTCTTT
TRBJ2-2,TRBV19,-,CASTLGVQGNTGELFF,TGTGCCAGTACCCTTGGGGTACAGGGAAACACCGGGGAGCTGTTTTTT
TRBJ1-5,TRBV19,TRBD1,CASTFRDRGLNQPQHF,TGTGCCAGTACATTCCGGGACAGGGGGCTGAATCAGCCCCAGCATTTT
TRBJ1-2,TRBV7-8,-,CASSPQGIGGSGYGYTF,TGTGCCAGCAGCCCGCAAGGTATAGGGGGATCGGGCTATGGCTACACCTTC
TRBJ2-5,TRBV10-3,-,CAIRGFQGETQYF,TGTGCCATCAGGGGATTCCAGGGCGAGACCCAGTACTTC
TRBJ2-7,TRBV7-2,-,CASSLALAPGEQYF,TGTGCCAGCAGCTTAGCTTTGGCTCCGGGGGAGCAGTACTTC
TRBJ1-2,TRBV28,-,CASSYSRVGVLGGYTF,TGTGCCAGCAGTTACTCACGGGTCGGCGTCCTCGGAGGCTACACCTTC
TRBJ1-1,TRBV29-1,TRBD1,CSANRQGLEAFF,TGCAGCGCGAACAGACAGGGCCTTGAAGCTTTCTTT
TRBJ2-3,TRBV6-6,TRBD2,CASNRASGSADTQYF,TGTGCCAGCAATCGGGCTAGCGGGAGCGCAGATACGCAGTATTTT
TRBJ2-3,TRBV6-5,-,CASSYPLGGSTDTQYF,TGTGCCAGCAGTTACCCCCTCGGGGGAAGCACAGATACGCAGTATTTT
TRBJ2-7,TRBV5-4,TRBD1,CASSSGTGNTYEQYF,TGTGCCAGCAGCTCCGGGACAGGCAATACCTACGAGCAGTACTTC
TRBJ2-1,TRBV13,TRBD2,CASSLAGSYNEQFF,TGTGCCAGCAGCCTAGCGGGCTCCTACAATGAGCAGTTCTTC
TRBJ2-2,TRBV6-6,TRBD2,CASSYAGVGNTGELFF,TGTGCCAGCAGTTACGCGGGAGTGGGGAACACCGGGGAGCTGTTTTTT
TRBJ2-1,TRBV29-1,TRBD2,CSVEGLAGDNEQFF,TGCAGCGTTGAGGGACTAGCGGGAGACAATGAGCAGTTCTTC
TRBJ2-7,TRBV28,TRBD1,CASSTPGQGFYEQYF,TGTGCCAGCAGTACGCCGGGACAGGGTTTCTACGAGCAGTACTTC